Listed below are T cell receptor beta chains from one sample, sequenced in a study of molecular identifiers for immune sequencing clone quantification. Each CDR3 protein is one row after TCRdb ran MiXCR on the PCR reads. The table has about 630,000 distinct CDR3 sequences, over 25% seen once. The sample was naive CD8+ T cells from blood, with Jurkat cell RNA spiked in. These receptors were collected from a human donor in good health. Some libraries in this study had Jurkat cell RNA spiked in. CDR3s include the opening cysteine and the closing phenylalanine or tryptophan. The D gene is left open where the match is weak. Clone size is stated in some rows and not others, as once, few, many or a class when expanded.

CDR3 protein | CDR3 DNA | J gene | clone size | V gene | D gene
CSARSVTGLWNEQFF | TGCAGTGCTAGATCGGTGACAGGGCTCTGGAATGAGCAGTTCTTC | TRBJ2-1 | few | TRBV20-1 | TRBD1
CASRSDKYSNQPQRF | TGTGCCAGCAGATCAGACAAGTATAGCAATCAGCCCCAGCGTTTT | TRBJ1-5 | - | TRBV27 | -
CASSLGTVQTEAFF | TGCGCCAGCAGCTTGGGGACAGTTCAAACTGAAGCTTTCTTT | TRBJ1-1 | many | TRBV5-1 | -
CASSEWEQGASGNTIYF | TGTGCCAGCAGTGAATGGGAACAGGGGGCGTCTGGAAACACCATATATTTT | TRBJ1-3 | many | TRBV6-1 | TRBD1
CASSSAGGDTQYF | TGTGCCAGCAGCTCGGCGGGGGGGGATACGCAGTATTTT | TRBJ2-3 | - | TRBV11-2 | TRBD2
CASSPRIESLPTRIQYF | TGTGCCAGCAGCCCCAGAATCGAGAGTCTACCCACGAGGATTCAGTACTTC | TRBJ2-4 | many | TRBV3-1 | -
CASSSTGWHEQYF | TGTGCCAGCAGCTCAACAGGGTGGCACGAGCAGTACTTC | TRBJ2-7 | many | TRBV11-2 | -
CASRSGSMETQYF | TGTGCCAGCAGATCGGGGTCAATGGAGACCCAGTACTTC | TRBJ2-5 | - | TRBV12-3/TRBV12-4 | -
CASSHWTGGNTIYF | TGTGCCAGCAGTCACTGGACAGGCGGAAACACCATATATTTT | TRBJ1-3 | few | TRBV12-3/TRBV12-4 | TRBD1
CAGSQSSALGQYF | TGTGCCGGCAGTCAGTCGTCTGCCCTCGGGCAGTATTTT | TRBJ2-3 | - | TRBV6-5 | -
CASSLRGRETQYF | TGCGCCAGCAGCCTCCGGGGTCGAGAGACCCAGTACTTC | TRBJ2-5 | many | TRBV4-1 | -
CAWSGREQYF | TGTGCCTGGAGTGGGCGGGAGCAGTACTTC | TRBJ2-7 | - | TRBV30 | -
CASSIFGEAAGELFF | TGTGCCAGTAGTATTTTCGGGGAGGCCGCCGGGGAGCTGTTTTTT | TRBJ2-2 | - | TRBV19 | -
CASSYRDSDYNEQFF | TGTGCCAGCAGTTATCGGGACAGTGATTACAATGAGCAGTTCTTC | TRBJ2-1 | many | TRBV6-5 | TRBD1
CASSQLAEVLDTQYF | TGTGCCAGCAGCCAACTAGCGGAAGTATTAGATACGCAGTATTTT | TRBJ2-3 | - | TRBV3-1 | TRBD2
CASSWGQSRTDTQYF | TGTGCCAGCAGTTGGGGACAGTCCCGCACAGATACGCAGTATTTT | TRBJ2-3 | many | TRBV28 | TRBD1
CASSQERGRATDTQYF | TGCGCCAGCAGCCAAGAGCGGGGACGGGCCACAGATACGCAGTATTTT | TRBJ2-3 | many | TRBV4-1 | -
CANREQGVSEAFF | TGTGCCAACAGGGAGCAGGGGGTTAGTGAAGCTTTCTTT | TRBJ1-1 | many | TRBV10-3 | TRBD1
CASSHTSAEQFF | TGTGCCAGCAGCCACACTAGCGCAGAGCAGTTCTTC | TRBJ2-1 | few | TRBV5-4 | TRBD2
CASSLGSGELLF | TGTGCCAGCAGTTTAGGTTCCGGGGAGCTGCTTTTT | TRBJ2-2 | - | TRBV28 | -
CATSDWGYGGEGNSYNEQFF | TGTGCCACCAGTGATTGGGGCTATGGCGGGGAGGGGAACTCCTACAATGAGCAGTTCTTC | TRBJ2-1 | - | TRBV24-1 | TRBD2
CASSDSSGGLYNEQFF | TGTGCCAGCAGCGACTCTAGCGGGGGCCTCTACAATGAGCAGTTCTTC | TRBJ2-1 | - | TRBV11-2 | TRBD2
CASSEVHRGTEAFF | TGTGCCAGCAGTGAAGTCCACAGGGGGACTGAAGCTTTCTTT | TRBJ1-1 | few | TRBV6-1 | TRBD1